This passage covers 19 T cell receptor beta chains from one sample sequenced in a study of cytomegalovirus exposure and HLA in healthy donors. A multiplex PCR was run with 60 Vbeta primers and 13 Jbeta primers. The assay was immunoSEQ multiplex PCR, and TCRdb's table has in-frame clones only and misses some. The data show roughly 200,000 clones, with under 9.5% seen just once and 1% to 1.5% held by the top ten. Sequenced sample: PBMCs. Receptors originate from a woman aged 25 to 39 in good health and CMV-seropositive.

This clone was counted a few times. The chain combines TRBV29-1 with TRBJ1-1; TRBD1 matches 7 bases. This CDR3 has 13 amino acids. V was clipped by 6 bases and J by 1 base; unmatched bases: 5. Germline CDR1 and CDR2: SQVTM and ANQGSEA. The CDR3 loop reads CSVAGQKNTEAFF. CDR3 coding DNA: TGCAGCGTGGCGGGACAGAAGAACACTGAAGCTTTCTTT.

In its sample, this clone was seen a few times. This chain joins TRBV25-1 and TRBJ2-5; maybe TRBD2 (5 bases). Germline V gives CDR1 MGHDK, CDR2 SYGVNS. This CDR3 spans 13 amino acids. Trimming removed 7 bases at V and 4 bases at J, with 13 bases between. The CDR3 region is CASTEDARETQYF. The CDR3 nucleotides read TGTGCCAGCACGGAGGATGCCCGAGAGACCCAGTACTTC.

The chain uses TRBV30 and TRBJ2-7; no reliable D call. The CDR3 spans 14 residues. CDR1 GTSNPN and CDR2 SVGIG come from the germline V gene (reference sequence). Trimming shortened V by 1 base and J by 4 bases, and 14 bases separated the two germline ends. The CDR3 reads CAWSGSSTAYEQYF. Here the CDR3 DNA reads TGTGCCTGGAGTGGGTCCTCTACAGCTTACGAGCAGTACTTC.

The chain employs TRBV6-5 and TRBJ1-2; a possible D gene is TRBD1 (5 bases). V was shortened by 11 bases and J by 0 bases, with 10 bases between the two germline ends. Looked up from germline, CDR1 is MNHEY and CDR2 is SVGAGI. CDR3 size: 12 residues. This CDR3 is CASGHPNYGYTF. In nucleotides, the CDR3 is TGTGCCTCCGGACACCCTAACTATGGCTACACCTTC.

The V gene is TRBV7-2, the J gene TRBJ1-1; 8 positions match TRBD1. The CDR3 spans 15 residues. The ends lost 5 bases at V and 3 bases at J; junction bases unmatched: 8. The germline V gene encodes CDR1 SGHTA and CDR2 FQGNSA. In nucleotides, the CDR3 is TGTGCCAGCAGCCCAAGACAGGGGTGGGACACTGAAGCTTTCTTT. Translating it yields CASSPRQGWDTEAFF.

The CDR3 sequence: CAWSLDPRGNQPQHF. As DNA, the CDR3 is TGTGCCTGGAGTCTTGACCCGCGAGGGAATCAGCCCCAGCATTTT. The chain joins TRBV30 to TRBJ1-5; no reliable D call. Germline lookup yields CDR1 GTSNPN and CDR2 SVGIG (reference sequence). Between the trimmed V and J ends, which lost 2 bases and 4 bases, there was a span of 15 bases. The CDR3 consists of 15 residues.

In its sample, this clone was seen a few times. The chain recombines TRBV5-6 with TRBJ1-2; TRBD1 is a possible D gene (5 bases). Deletions cut 4 bases from V and 4 bases from J, with 14 bases between. The CDR3 totals 14 residues. Germline lookup yields CDR1 SGHDT and CDR2 YYEEEE. This CDR3 reads CASSGGSLLYGYTF. The CDR3 nucleotides are TGTGCCAGCAGCGGGGGGTCCCTACTCTATGGCTACACCTTC.

The chain uses TRBV6-4 and TRBJ2-5; 7 bases align to TRBD1. The CDR3 has 15 residues. Unmatched junction bases numbered 20, after V lost 5 bases and J lost 14 bases. CDR1 and CDR2 (germline): MRHNA, SNTAGT. CDR3 in amino acids: CASSPGQPKPLRSYF. CDR3 nucleotides: TGTGCCAGCAGTCCGGGACAGCCGAAACCACTTCGGAGCTACTTC.

The V call is TRBV15, the J call TRBJ1-4; D unresolved. The CDR3 has 14 residues. V was pared by 5 bases and J by 4 bases, with 11 bases between. The germline V gene encodes CDR1 LNHNV and CDR2 YYDKDF (reference sequence). CDR3 in amino acids: CATSFRVVNEKLFF. DNA of the CDR3: TGTGCCACCAGCTTCCGGGTCGTTAATGAAAAACTGTTTTTT.

In its sample, this clone was seen a few times. In DNA, the CDR3 is TGCGCCAGCAACCCGGGACAGGGAACTTTCGGGGGCTACACCTTC. Protein product: CASNPGQGTFGGYTF. This chain uses TRBV4-1 with TRBJ1-2; 9 positions agree with TRBD1. After removal of 7 bases from V and 8 bases from J, the junction contained 14 bases not matched to a gene. The CDR3 contains 15 residues. Looked up from germline, CDR1 is MGHRA and CDR2 is YSYEKL.

This sequence joins TRBV5-1 and TRBJ1-1; 10 nucleotides align to TRBD1. The germline gives CDR1 SGHRS, CDR2 YFSETQ. The CDR3 is made up of 15 amino acids. V dropped 6 bases and J dropped 6; count of bases not matched to a gene: 11. In nucleotides, the CDR3 is TGCGCCAGCAACATATACCCCGGACAGGGGGCTGAAGCTTTCTTT. This sequence encodes CASNIYPGQGAEAFF.

The chain recombines TRBV5-1 with TRBJ2-7, with 8 bases fitting TRBD2. The V segment lost 4 bases and the J segment 4 bases; nucleotides outside the gene matches: 22. The CDR3 is made up of 19 amino acids. Looked up from germline, CDR1 is SGHRS and CDR2 is YFSETQ. Here the CDR3 DNA reads TGCGCCAGCAGCCCAGGGTCAGGGTATGGTAGCGGGAAGATATACGAGCAGTACTTC. As protein: CASSPGSGYGSGKIYEQYF.

CDR3 amino acids: CAISDFPYEQYF. Here the CDR3 DNA reads TGTGCCATCAGCGACTTTCCCTACGAGCAGTACTTC. The rearrangement uses TRBV10-3 and TRBJ2-7; D is uncertain. The V gene's germline CDR1 is ENHRY and CDR2 SYGVKD. With 6 bases removed from V and 2 bases from J, the gap between germline ends came to 8 bases. The CDR3 loop spans 12 amino acids.

There are a few counts of this clone. V is TRBV5-1 and J is TRBJ2-7; a weak D match, TRBD2 (6 bases). The V end lost 5 bases, the J end lost 6 bases, and 18 bases lay between the germline ends. The CDR3 covers 14 residues. Germline CDR1 SGHRS, CDR2 YFSETQ. CDR3 protein: CASSTEDLGGEQYF. CDR3 nucleotides: TGCGCCAGCAGTACCGAGGACCTCGGGGGCGAGCAGTACTTC.

This clone was seen only a few times. J is TRBJ1-1 and V is TRBV25-1; D might be TRBD1 (5 bases). Looked up from germline, CDR1 is MGHDK and CDR2 is SYGVNS. The CDR3 sequence is 12 residues long. Trimming left V 8 bases short and J 4 bases short, with 11 bases between. The DNA of the CDR3 is TGTGCCAGCGCCGGCGGGGGCACTGAAGCTTTCTTT. Translating gives CASAGGGTEAFF.

The gene calls are TRBV10-1 and TRBJ2-1, with D possibly matching TRBD1 (5 bases). From germline, CDR1 is WNHNN and CDR2 SYGVQD (reference sequence). Trimming took off 7 bases at V and 8 bases at J, with 15 bases between the two ends. The CDR3 is made up of 13 amino acids. CDR3 DNA sequence: TGCGCCAGCAACCAGGGCCAGGTCGATGAGCAGTTCTTC. Encoded protein: CASNQGQVDEQFF.

V gene TRBV19 combines with J gene TRBJ2-4; 7 bases agree with TRBD1. Trimming at V came to 3 bases and at J to 9 bases, leaving 8 bases not matched to a gene. This CDR3 has 14 amino acids. The germline V gene has CDR1 LNHDA and CDR2 SQIVND (reference sequence). The CDR3 loop is CASSMGTENIIQYF. The CDR3 DNA reads as TGTGCCAGTAGTATGGGGACAGAGAATATCATTCAGTACTTC.

The genes are TRBV27 and TRBJ2-7; possible D gene TRBD1, 5 bases. Germline V gene sequence: CDR1 MNHEY, CDR2 SMNVEV (reference sequence). The germline V and J ends were trimmed by 3 bases and 4 bases, with 13 bases remaining between them. This CDR3 is built from 14 residues. CDR3 nucleotides: TGTGCCAGCAGTTTGCACAGGCGTCAATACGAGCAGTACTTC. Amino acid sequence: CASSLHRRQYEQYF.

This clone was seen more than once but under ten times. The CDR3 DNA sequence: TGCGCCAGCAGCTTGGAGGGCAGGGGGAACACTGAAGCTTTCTTT. Protein product: CASSLEGRGNTEAFF. The V call is TRBV5-1, the J call TRBJ1-1; tentatively, D is TRBD1 (6 bases). V lost 0 bases to trimming and J lost 1 base, with 10 bases between them. Germline V gives CDR1 SGHRS, CDR2 YFSETQ. This CDR3 is built from 15 residues.